The following is a T cell receptor beta chain sequence with its context. Its antigen is as yet unknown. This entry comes from a study of T cells in Graves' hyperthyroidism and ophthalmopathy. Study summary: Peripheral blood collection took place at initial diagnosis, before any treatment.

Clinicians diagnosed patients from clinical symptoms, serum thyroxine and TRAb, thyroid ultrasound and orbital computed tomography. The CDR3 contains 17 residues. V shed 4 bases and J 4 bases; nucleotides not matched to a gene: 11. Germline V gives CDR1 SEHNR, CDR2 FQNEAQ (reference sequence). Template material for amplifying TCR beta CDR3 regions consisted of RNA transcripts. During a first-round RT-PCR of the TCR CDR3, the HTBI primer set was used. TCRdb re-called the multiplex PCR reads with MiXCR, one entry per CDR3 protein. The sample holds hundreds of thousands of distinct CDR3 sequences, 15% to 20% seen once. Study conclusions and caveats: Ophthalmopathy was distinguished from stable hyperthyroidism by 13 V-J signatures.

This chain links TRBV7-9 with TRBJ1-2; 11 nucleotides match TRBD1. This receptor was obtained from a man in his forties with Graves' ophthalmopathy. Sequencing input: blood. The CDR3 is CASSSITSGTGGYGYTF. The CDR3 nucleotides read TGTGCCAGCAGCTCAATCACCTCCGGGACAGGGGGCTATGGCTACACCTTC.